These 4 T cell receptor beta chains originate from one sample sequenced in a study of control samples from healthy donors and cancer patients. The data were produced by immunoSEQ multiplex PCR, yet TCRdb's version contains in-frame clones alone and is incomplete. The sample lists roughly 100,000 clones; around 89% were seen once. Sequencing was performed on blood. These receptors were obtained from a man aged 25-45 years in good health.

This clone was detected only once. This sample includes further DNA sequences coding for the same CDR3. The chain employs TRBV19 and TRBJ1-2; no clear D gene. Deletions cut 1 base from V and 8 bases from J, with 8 bases between. Germline V CDR1 and CDR2: LNHDA, SQIVND (reference sequence). This CDR3 has 12 residues. CDR3 in DNA: TGTGCCAGTAGTATAGGGGGTCGGGGCTACACCTTC. It encodes CASSIGGRGYTF.

The CDR3 sequence: CASSYLVRQETQYF. CDR3 sequence (DNA): TGTGCCAGCAGTTACCTTGTACGCCAAGAGACCCAGTACTTC. The V gene is TRBV6-6, the J gene TRBJ2-5; unclear D gene. Germline V CDR1 and CDR2: MNHNY, SVGAGI (reference sequence). This CDR3 is built from 14 residues. V was pared by 2 bases and J by 1 base, with 8 bases between.

V is TRBV7-2 and J is TRBJ1-2; TRBD1 is a possible D gene (6 bases). Trimming removed 3 bases from V and 0 bases from J, with 8 bases in between. The CDR3 runs 14 residues. Germline loops: CDR1 SGHTA, CDR2 FQGNSA. In DNA, the CDR3 is TGTGCCAGCAGCTTCCGGACAGCTAACTATGGCTACACCTTC. Translation gives CASSFRTANYGYTF.

CDR3 sequence: CATTGGAYEQYF. In DNA form, the CDR3 reads TGTGCCACCACAGGGGGTGCCTACGAGCAGTACTTC. The chain joins TRBV28 to TRBJ2-7, with 8 bases matching TRBD1. Germline V CDR1 and CDR2: MDHEN, SYDVKM. V shed 10 bases, J shed 2 bases, and the junction held 4 bases outside the gene matches. This CDR3 region has 12 residues. Full variable domain (missing parts from reference TRBV28 and TRBJ2-7): DVKVTQSSRYLVKRTGEKVFLECVQDMDHENMFWYRQDPGLGLRLIYFSYDVKMKEKGDIPEGYSVSREKKERFSLILESASTNQTSMYLCATTGGAYEQYFGPGTRLTVT.